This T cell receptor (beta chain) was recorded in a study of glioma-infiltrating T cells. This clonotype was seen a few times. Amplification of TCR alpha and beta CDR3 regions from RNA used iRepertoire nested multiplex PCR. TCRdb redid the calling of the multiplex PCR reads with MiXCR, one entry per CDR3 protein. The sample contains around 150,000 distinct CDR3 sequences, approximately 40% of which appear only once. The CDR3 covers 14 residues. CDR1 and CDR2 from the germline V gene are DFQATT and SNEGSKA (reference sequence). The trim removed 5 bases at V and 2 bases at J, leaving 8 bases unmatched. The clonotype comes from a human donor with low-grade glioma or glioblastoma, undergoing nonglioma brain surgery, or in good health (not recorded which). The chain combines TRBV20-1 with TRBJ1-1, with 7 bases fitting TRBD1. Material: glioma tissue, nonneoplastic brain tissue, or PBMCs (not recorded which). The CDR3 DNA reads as TGCAGTGCTCCCGCAGGGACAGTAAACACTGAAGCTTTCTTT. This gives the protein CSAPAGTVNTEAFF.